This entry describes one T cell receptor beta chain. What it binds is not known. These data come from a study of cytomegalovirus exposure and HLA in healthy donors. General observations from the study: Presence/absence analyses assumed roughly uniform sequencing depth across donors.

The primer mix had 60 Vbeta and 13 Jbeta primers. Only in-frame clones appear in the TCRdb table, and some are missing; sequencing was by immunoSEQ multiplex PCR. The sample lists fewer than 250,000 clones, about 85% seen once, with approximately 0.39% in the top ten. Germline lookup yields CDR1 MNHEY and CDR2 SMNVEV (reference sequence). J was trimmed by 3 bases and V by 8 bases; bases with no gene match: 5. The CDR3 covers 13 residues. Source material: PBMCs. The chain combines TRBV27 with TRBJ1-2, with 8 bases fitting TRBD1. This receptor was taken from a male donor in good health and CMV-seropositive. The CDR3 loop is CASGMDRDYGYTF. CDR3 DNA: TGTGCCAGCGGGATGGACAGGGACTATGGCTACACCTTC.